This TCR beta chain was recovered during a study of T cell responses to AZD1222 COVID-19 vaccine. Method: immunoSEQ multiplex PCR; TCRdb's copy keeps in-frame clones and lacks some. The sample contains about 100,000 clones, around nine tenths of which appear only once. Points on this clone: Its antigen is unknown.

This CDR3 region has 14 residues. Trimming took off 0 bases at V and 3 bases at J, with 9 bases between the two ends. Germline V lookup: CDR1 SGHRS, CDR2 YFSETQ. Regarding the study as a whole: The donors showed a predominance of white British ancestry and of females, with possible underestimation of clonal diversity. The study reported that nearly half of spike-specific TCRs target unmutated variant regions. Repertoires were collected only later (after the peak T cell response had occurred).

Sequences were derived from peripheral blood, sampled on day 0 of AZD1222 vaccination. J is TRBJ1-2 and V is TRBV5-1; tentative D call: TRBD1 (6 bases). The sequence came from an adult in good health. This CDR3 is CASSLGWTDYGYTF. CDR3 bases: TGCGCCAGCAGCTTGGGGTGGACAGACTATGGCTACACCTTC.